These 11 T cell receptor beta chains share one sample of origin, sequenced in a study of T cell responses to AZD1222 COVID-19 vaccine. Method: immunoSEQ multiplex PCR; TCRdb's copy keeps in-frame clones and lacks some. The sample includes 90,000 to 110,000 clones, around nine tenths of them seen just once. This specimen was peripheral blood, taken on day 0 of AZD1222 vaccination. These receptors were obtained from an adult in good health.

This chain uses TRBV2 with TRBJ1-5, with D unclear. This CDR3 is built from 13 residues. Per the germline V gene, CDR1 is SNHLY and CDR2 is FYNNEI. The V gene lost 4 bases and the J gene lost 3 bases, with 7 bases spanning the gap. This CDR3 reads CASSGRNNQPQHF. The CDR3 nucleotides read TGTGCCAGCAGTGGGCGGAACAATCAGCCCCAGCATTTT.

The J gene is TRBJ1-1, the V gene TRBV11-3; TRBD1 might be the D (5 bases). CDR3 length: 13 amino acids. The germline V gene encodes CDR1 SGHNT and CDR2 YENEEA. V lost 5 bases and J lost 4, with 11 bases in between. CDR3: CASSPGGGTEAFF. CDR3 sequence (DNA): TGTGCCAGCAGCCCGGGGGGGGGCACTGAAGCTTTCTTT.

The chain carries TRBV10-3 and TRBJ1-5; D is unclear. The ends were cut back, 2 bases at V and 4 bases at J, with 9 bases in the middle. The CDR3 sequence is 14 residues long. Per the germline V gene, CDR1 is ENHRY and CDR2 is SYGVKD. The CDR3 region is CAISENLGNQPQHF. The CDR3 region has the DNA TGTGCCATCAGTGAGAACCTTGGGAATCAGCCCCAGCATTTT.

The CDR3 loop is CASSQEGLVESPLHF. The CDR3 nucleotides are TGCGCCAGCAGCCAAGAGGGACTTGTGGAGTCACCCCTCCACTTT. The chain has TRBV4-1 and TRBJ1-6; weak D call: TRBD1 (5 bases). The germline gives CDR1 MGHRA, CDR2 YSYEKL. Trimming shortened V by 0 bases and J by 10 bases, and 13 bases separated the two germline ends. CDR3 length equals 15 residues.

The chain is built from TRBV7-8 and TRBJ2-3; 7 bases match TRBD1. The CDR3 is 15 residues long. Germline V gene lookup returns CDR1 SGHVS and CDR2 FQNEAQ. The trim removed 5 bases at V and 4 bases at J, leaving 9 bases unmatched. The CDR3 is CASSPTGTEADTQYF. The CDR3 coding sequence is TGTGCCAGCAGCCCGACCGGGACAGAAGCAGATACGCAGTATTTT.

The CDR3 bases are TGTGCCACCAGTGATGAACAGGGGGGAAAACTGTTTTTT. Translated: CATSDEQGGKLFF. The V call is TRBV24-1, the J call TRBJ1-4; 8 bases are a match to TRBD1. After removal of 3 bases from V and 10 bases from J, the junction contained 3 bases not matched to a gene. The CDR3 is made up of 13 amino acids. Germline lookup yields CDR1 KGHDR and CDR2 SFDVKD.

The chain links TRBV11-3 to TRBJ1-4, with TRBD1 matching over 8 bases. The germline gives CDR1 SGHNT, CDR2 YENEEA. CDR3 length: 15 residues. V shed 0 bases, J shed 8 bases, and the junction held 5 bases outside the gene matches. The CDR3 spells CASSLEGTGGEKLFF. DNA for the CDR3: TGTGCCAGCAGCTTAGAGGGAACAGGGGGGGAAAAACTGTTTTTT.

This chain links TRBV6-5 with TRBJ2-1; tentatively, D is TRBD2 (6 bases). The V end lost 1 base, the J end lost 4 bases, and 8 bases lay between the germline ends. Germline CDR1 is MNHEY and CDR2 is SVGAGI. CDR3 length equals 14 residues. CDR3 region: CASSYLGGYNEQFF. CDR3 nucleotides: TGTGCCAGCAGTTACTTGGGGGGATACAATGAGCAGTTCTTC.

The chain is built from TRBV7-8 and TRBJ1-2; tentatively, D is TRBD1 (5 bases). Germline V gene sequence: CDR1 SGHVS, CDR2 FQNEAQ. V gave up 5 bases and J gave up 3 bases, with 13 bases separating them. This CDR3 has 14 amino acids. The CDR3 sequence is CASSVTGGDYGYTF. For the CDR3, the DNA is TGTGCCAGCAGCGTAACAGGTGGAGACTATGGCTACACCTTC.

The chain carries TRBV2 and TRBJ1-4; TRBD1 is a possible D gene (6 bases). This CDR3 contains 16 residues. V lost 8 bases, J lost 0 bases, and 16 bases lay in between. The germline CDR1 and CDR2 sequences are SNHLY and FYNNEI. The CDR3 protein is CASSREGVTTNEKLFF. The CDR3 nucleotides read TGTGCCAGCTCAAGGGAGGGGGTAACAACTAATGAAAAACTGTTTTTT. Using reference TRBV2 and TRBJ1-4 for the parts outside the CDR3, the full variable domain is EPEVTQTPSHQVTQMGQEVILRCVPISNHLYFYWYRQILGQKVEFLVSFYNNEISEKSEIFDDQFSVERPDGSNFTLKIRSTKLEDSAMYFCASSREGVTTNEKLFFGSGTQLSVL.

V is TRBV10-3 and J is TRBJ2-1; 14 positions agree with TRBD2. The V gene's germline CDR1 is ENHRY and CDR2 SYGVKD. The CDR3 has 18 amino acids. Trimming at V came to 6 bases and at J to 2 bases, leaving 9 bases not matched to a gene. As DNA, the CDR3 is TGTGCCATCAGGGCGGGGACTAGCGGGAGAAAGGCCTACAATGAGCAGTTCTTC. It codes for CAIRAGTSGRKAYNEQFF.